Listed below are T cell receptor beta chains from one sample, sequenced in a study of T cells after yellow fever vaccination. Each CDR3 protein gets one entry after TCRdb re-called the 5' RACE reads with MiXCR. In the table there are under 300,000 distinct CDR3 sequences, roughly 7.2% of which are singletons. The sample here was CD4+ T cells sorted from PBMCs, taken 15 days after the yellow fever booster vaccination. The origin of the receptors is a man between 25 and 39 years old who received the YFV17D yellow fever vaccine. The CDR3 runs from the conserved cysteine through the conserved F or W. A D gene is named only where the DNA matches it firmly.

cdr3_aa: CASSLKGDSTDTQYF
v_call: TRBV5-4
cdr3_length: 15
d_call: -

cdr3_aa: CASSPAGSDYGYTF
v_call: TRBV7-2
cdr3_length: 14
d_call: -

cdr3_aa: CASTRKYPYNEQFF
v_call: TRBV6-9
cdr3_length: 14
d_call: -

cdr3_aa: CASSPFQADPREQYF
v_call: TRBV18
cdr3_length: 15
d_call: -

cdr3_aa: CASSAAGLGSGELFF
v_call: TRBV5-1
cdr3_length: 15
d_call: TRBD2

cdr3_aa: CIALALGSYNEQFF
v_call: TRBV29-1
cdr3_length: 14
d_call: -

cdr3_aa: CASSQGLAAIEQYF
v_call: TRBV4-3
cdr3_length: 14
d_call: TRBD2

cdr3_aa: CASSSTGDEQYF
v_call: TRBV5-1
cdr3_length: 12
d_call: -

cdr3_aa: CSAGRPDYEQYF
v_call: TRBV20-1
cdr3_length: 12
d_call: -

cdr3_aa: CSADERMGEQYF
v_call: TRBV20-1
cdr3_length: 12
d_call: -

cdr3_aa: CASSVVAGATGELFF
v_call: TRBV9
cdr3_length: 15
d_call: -

cdr3_aa: CASSWSGINTGELFF
v_call: TRBV7-2
cdr3_length: 15
d_call: -

cdr3_aa: CASSFLARSEQFF
v_call: TRBV7-3
cdr3_length: 13
d_call: -

cdr3_aa: CATMSGTPYNEQFF
v_call: TRBV24-1
cdr3_length: 14
d_call: -

cdr3_aa: CASSHPDRAGANVLTF
v_call: TRBV23-1
cdr3_length: 16
d_call: TRBD1

cdr3_aa: CAISDPLAGSDTQYF
v_call: TRBV10-3
cdr3_length: 15
d_call: -

cdr3_aa: CASSQTTGTSNEKLFF
v_call: TRBV4-3
cdr3_length: 16
d_call: -

cdr3_aa: CASRAGPFTDTQYF
v_call: TRBV7-2
cdr3_length: 14
d_call: -

cdr3_aa: CASSLSGVDEQYF
v_call: TRBV28
cdr3_length: 13
d_call: -

cdr3_aa: CSAKRRGFYGYTF
v_call: TRBV20-1
cdr3_length: 13
d_call: -

cdr3_aa: CASSLQGAADTQYF
v_call: TRBV7-8
cdr3_length: 14
d_call: TRBD1

cdr3_aa: CASSSLGTKRTDTQYF
v_call: TRBV28
cdr3_length: 16
d_call: -

cdr3_aa: CAISGINSPLHF
v_call: TRBV10-3
cdr3_length: 12
d_call: -